The 25 T cell receptor beta chains below were found in one sample sequenced in a study of T cells in Graves' hyperthyroidism and ophthalmopathy (dated by TCRdb to the late 2010s). Libraries were made using multiplex PCR. The sequencer was an Illumina HiSeq 2000. TCR beta CDR3 regions were amplified from RNA transcripts. The first round of RT-PCR for the TCR CDR3 was performed with the HTBI primer set and the Qiagen OneStep RT-PCR kit. TCRdb reprocessing: public reads trimmed at Q25 with fastp, clones called with MiXCR, in-frame beta chains kept. Rows merge per CDR3 protein into single entries with the most common DNA and genes. Counted in this sample were roughly 200,000 distinct CDR3 sequences; 18% of them appeared once. 44% of the sample is in the top ten clones. What was sequenced was blood. The receptors stem from a man aged 35 to 55 with Graves' hyperthyroidism.

This clonotype was recorded a few times. This chain links TRBV2 with TRBJ2-1; either TRBD1 or TRBD2 may fit D (5 bases each). CDR3 length: 15 amino acids. Germline assignment: CDR1 SNHLY and CDR2 FYNNEI. With 6 bases removed from V and 0 bases from J, the gap between germline ends came to 12 bases. This CDR3 is CASRGVGDSYNEQFF. The CDR3 DNA is TGTGCCAGCAGGGGGGTGGGGGACTCCTACAATGAGCAGTTCTTC.

This clonotype was seen only a few times. This chain connects TRBV18 to TRBJ2-7; TRBD2 is a possible D gene (5 bases). The germline V gene encodes CDR1 KGHSH and CDR2 LQKENI. The V end lost 2 bases, the J end lost 4 bases, and 9 bases lay between the germline ends. The CDR3 totals 13 residues. The CDR3 DNA sequence: TGTGCCAGCTCACCAGGCGGAGGTTACGAGCAGTACTTC. Its protein product is CASSPGGGYEQYF. The full variable domain, completed using reference TRBV18 and TRBJ2-7, is NAGVMQNPRHLVRRRGQEARLRCSPMKGHSHVYWYRQLPEEGLKFMVYLQKENIIDESGMPKERFSAEFPKEGPSILRIQQVVRGDSAAYFCASSPGGGYEQYFGPGTRLTVT.

This clonotype was recorded many times. The chain combines TRBV3-1 with TRBJ1-6, with TRBD1 matching over 10 bases. The length of the CDR3 is 15 residues. V shed 4 bases, J shed 7 bases, and the junction held 4 bases outside the gene matches. Germline V lookup: CDR1 LGHDT, CDR2 YNNKEL (reference sequence). CDR3 DNA: TGTGCCAGCAGCCGGGACAGGGGCGGAAATTCACCCCTCCACTTT. This encodes CASSRDRGGNSPLHF. Together with reference TRBV3-1 and TRBJ1-6, the CDR3 gives the full variable domain: DTAVSQTPKYLVTQMGNDKSIKCEQNLGHDTMYWYKQDSKKFLKIMFSYNNKELIINETVPNRFSPKSPDKAHLNLHINSLELGDSAVYFCASSRDRGGNSPLHFGNGTRLTVT.

This clonotype was counted only a few times. This may come from a read error, since a much larger clone is one base off. The gene calls are TRBV27 and TRBJ1-2, with D possibly matching TRBD1 (6 bases). The V gene's germline CDR1 is MNHEY and CDR2 SMNVEV (reference sequence). CDR3 length equals 14 residues. The CDR3 DNA is TGTGCCAGCAGTTCGAAACAGGGAGCGTATGGCCACACCTTC. As protein: CASSSKQGAYGHTF.

This rearrangement joins TRBV7-3 to TRBJ2-4, with 14 nucleotides matching TRBD2. The CDR3 totals 13 residues. Germline assignment: CDR1 SGHTA and CDR2 FQGTGA. The J segment lost 15 bases and the V segment lost 5 bases, leaving 6 bases of the junction unmatched. In nucleotides, the CDR3 is TGTGCCAGCAGCCGACTAGCGGGGGGGCAACGGTACTTC. Protein product: CASSRLAGGQRYF.

In this sample, this clonotype turned up a few times. The chain uses TRBV25-1 and TRBJ2-7; D is tentatively TRBD1 or TRBD2 (5 bases each). The CDR3 spans 13 residues. Trimming pared 4 bases from V and 6 bases from J, leaving 13 bases between. CDR1 and CDR2 (germline): MGHDK, SYGVNS. CDR3 DNA: TGTGCCAGCAGTGCTGCAGGGACCCCCGAGCAGTACTTC. Protein sequence: CASSAAGTPEQYF.

This chain uses TRBV28 with TRBJ1-2; possible D gene TRBD1, 5 bases. The CDR3 runs 17 residues. Germline V lookup: CDR1 MDHEN, CDR2 SYDVKM. Trimming removed 3 bases from V and 4 bases from J, with 21 bases in between. The CDR3 protein is CASSFIPFGGKLYGYTF. DNA of the CDR3: TGTGCCAGCAGTTTTATCCCATTTGGGGGGAAGCTCTATGGCTACACCTTC.

For this clonotype: This may be a read error: a much more frequent sequence differs by one nucleotide. The rearrangement uses TRBV5-1 and TRBJ1-1, with D perhaps TRBD1 (5 bases). Germline lookup yields CDR1 SGHRS and CDR2 YFSETQ. The CDR3 contains 13 residues. The CDR3 loop reads CAGSSGGDTEAFF. CDR3 coding DNA: TGCGCCGGCAGTTCTGGAGGGGACACTGAAGCTTTCTTT.

This clonotype was seen ten or more times. CDR3: CATNPGTGPWNEQFF. The CDR3 region has the DNA TGTGCCACCAATCCTGGGACAGGCCCGTGGAATGAGCAGTTCTTC. This chain connects TRBV27 to TRBJ2-1; 8 positions agree with TRBD1. V lost 10 bases to trimming and J lost 7 bases; unmatched junction nucleotides: 15. There are 15 residues in the CDR3. Germline values: CDR1 MNHEY, CDR2 SMNVEV (reference sequence).

The table lists this clonotype with many counts. The V gene is TRBV28, the J gene TRBJ1-4; TRBD1 matches 9 bases. This CDR3 spans 15 amino acids. Germline V gene sequence: CDR1 MDHEN, CDR2 SYDVKM. J lost 7 bases, V lost 3 bases, and 6 bases had no gene match. The CDR3 coding sequence is TGTGCCAGCAGTTTCCTACAGGGGGCATCTGAAAAACTGTTTTTT. This gives the protein CASSFLQGASEKLFF.

V gene TRBV7-2 combines with J gene TRBJ2-7, with D tentatively TRBD1 (6 bases). Trimming removed 1 base from V and 3 bases from J, with 13 bases in between. CDR3 length: 15 residues. CDR1 is SGHTA and CDR2 is FQGNSA in the germline V gene. The CDR3 loop reads CASSLGWTEVYEQYF. Here the CDR3 DNA reads TGTGCCAGCAGCTTAGGATGGACAGAGGTCTACGAGCAGTACTTC.

This clonotype was detected ten times or more. The chain couples TRBV5-6 to TRBJ2-5; the D gene could be TRBD1 or TRBD2 (6 bases each). The CDR3 spans 14 residues. The V and J ends lost 4 bases and 5 bases respectively, with 15 bases between them. Germline-derived CDR1 and CDR2 are SGHDT and YYEEEE. CDR3 amino acids: CASSSRQAGETQYF. CDR3 DNA: TGTGCCAGCAGCAGTAGACAGGCGGGGGAGACCCAGTACTTC.

This clonotype was seen many times. The chain combines TRBV20-1 with TRBJ1-1; D might be TRBD1 (5 bases). CDR1 and CDR2 from the germline V gene are DFQATT and SNEGSKA (reference sequence). With 6 bases removed from V and 4 bases from J, the gap between germline ends came to 18 bases. CDR3 length equals 14 residues. This chain's CDR3 is CSAHRRSMSTEAFF. DNA of the CDR3: TGCAGTGCCCACAGGCGGTCTATGAGCACTGAAGCTTTCTTT.

Of note for this clonotype: A much larger clone lies one base from this, so it may be a read error. This CDR3 reads CSVEGGAGGSETQYF. CDR3 coding DNA: TGCAGCGTTGAAGGGGGGGCAGGGGGCAGCGAGACCCAGTACTTC. This sequence joins TRBV29-1 and TRBJ2-5; 8 nucleotides match TRBD1. Germline assignment: CDR1 SQVTM and CDR2 ANQGSEA. The CDR3 is 15 amino acids. The V and J ends lost 1 base and 5 bases, in that order; junction bases with no gene match: 9.

Ten or more counts support this clonotype. The chain couples TRBV2 to TRBJ1-5; D is possibly TRBD1 (5 bases). The CDR3 totals 14 residues. Germline loops: CDR1 SNHLY, CDR2 FYNNEI. The V gene lost 8 bases and the J gene lost 4 bases, with 15 bases spanning the gap. CDR3 nucleotide sequence: TGTGCCAGCGCGGCGGGGGGGAGGAATCAGCCCCAGCATTTT. Translating gives CASAAGGRNQPQHF.

This clonotype was recorded at least ten times. The chain joins TRBV2 to TRBJ2-2; maybe TRBD2 (6 bases). Trimming took off 6 bases at V and 2 bases at J, with 10 bases between the two ends. This CDR3 region has 14 residues. Germline-derived CDR1 and CDR2 are SNHLY and FYNNEI. The CDR3 here is CASSAGLNTGELFF. Written as DNA, the CDR3 is TGTGCCAGCAGCGCCGGACTAAACACCGGGGAGCTGTTTTTT.

This clonotype showed up just a few times. CDR3 amino acids: CASSFPPSEPQHF. CDR3 coding DNA: TGTGCCAGCAGCTTCCCCCCCTCCGAACCCCAGCATTTT. This sequence joins TRBV7-2 and TRBJ1-5; D is ambiguous. The CDR3 is 13 amino acids. CDR1 is SGHTA, CDR2 FQGNSA, per germline. V lost 3 bases to trimming and J lost 10 bases, with 13 bases between them.

This clonotype has a count of ten or more. The chain carries TRBV6-4 and TRBJ2-1, with 7 bases identical to TRBD1. J lost 2 bases, V lost 5 bases, and 6 bases had no gene match. This CDR3 spans 15 amino acids. Germline loops: CDR1 MRHNA, CDR2 SNTAGT. CDR3 in amino acids: CASSRDSFTYNEQFF. DNA of the CDR3: TGTGCCAGCAGTAGGGACAGCTTCACCTACAATGAGCAGTTCTTC.

The chain's CDR3 is CASSPIPSAAYEQYF. The CDR3 DNA reads TGCGCCAGCAGCCCGATACCATCGGCTGCCTACGAGCAGTACTTC. This chain uses TRBV5-1 with TRBJ2-7; D ambiguous. The CDR3 contains 15 residues. V lost 4 bases and J lost 2, with 16 bases in between. Germline assignment: CDR1 SGHRS and CDR2 YFSETQ.

The V call is TRBV7-9, the J call TRBJ2-7; D is uncertain. With 0 bases removed from V and 1 base from J, the gap between germline ends came to 10 bases. CDR3 length: 15 residues. Germline V CDR1 and CDR2: SEHNR, FQNEAQ (reference sequence). The CDR3 sequence: CASSLAGPPSYEQYF. In DNA form, the CDR3 reads TGTGCCAGCAGCTTAGCGGGCCCTCCATCCTACGAGCAGTACTTC. The full variable domain, in which reference TRBV7-9 and TRBJ2-7 provide the parts outside the CDR3, is DTGVSQNPRHKITKRGQNVTFRCDPISEHNRLYWYRQTLGQGPEFLTYFQNEAQLEKSRLLSDRFSAERPKGSFSTLEIQRTEQGDSAMYLCASSLAGPPSYEQYFGPGTRLTVT.

The chain couples TRBV5-6 to TRBJ1-3; D gene uncertain. The CDR3 length is 13 residues. The V gene's germline CDR1 is SGHDT and CDR2 YYEEEE. V shed 0 bases and J shed 5 bases, with 6 bases lying between them. The CDR3 nucleotides read TGTGCCAGCAGCTTGGGGGATCGAAACACCATATATTTT. It yields the protein CASSLGDRNTIYF.

At least ten counts were recorded for this clonotype. The chain employs TRBV7-9 and TRBJ1-1; no reliable D call. CDR3 size: 14 residues. The germline CDR1 and CDR2 sequences are SEHNR and FQNEAQ (reference sequence). V lost 5 bases to trimming and J lost 0 bases, with 10 bases between them. The CDR3, as DNA: TGTGCCAGCAGCCCGGGAAGCATGAACACTGAAGCTTTCTTT. It yields the protein CASSPGSMNTEAFF.

This clonotype was counted many times. The junction and the germline gene differ at one end; a read error may be behind it. V is TRBV7-7 and J is TRBJ1-5; D possibly corresponds to TRBD1 (6 bases). Germline CDR1 reads SSHAT; CDR2 reads FNYEAQ (reference sequence). The CDR3 runs 19 residues. CDR3: CASSSPWTTGLGDHQPQHF. The DNA of the CDR3 is TGTGCTAGCAGCTCCCCGTGGACAACAGGGCTGGGTGATCATCAGCCCCAGCATTTT.

This clonotype was observed at least ten times. CDR3 sequence: CASSLDSGGATDTQYF. CDR3 nucleotide sequence: TGTGCCAGCAGCCTAGATAGCGGGGGGGCCACAGATACGCAGTATTTT. The genes are TRBV7-3 and TRBJ2-3; 11 nucleotides align to TRBD2. In germline, CDR1 is SGHTA, CDR2 FQGTGA. CDR3 length equals 16 residues. After removal of 5 bases from V and 2 bases from J, the junction contained 6 bases not matched to a gene.

The chain is built from TRBV5-1 and TRBJ2-1, with TRBD2 matching over 8 bases. J lost 4 bases, V lost 4 bases, and 10 bases had no gene match. The CDR3 totals 16 residues. Germline V gene sequence: CDR1 SGHRS, CDR2 YFSETQ. This CDR3 is CASSPFLAGRYNEQFF. In DNA form, the CDR3 reads TGCGCCAGCAGCCCTTTCTTAGCGGGGAGGTACAATGAGCAGTTCTTC. The full variable domain, rest sourced from reference TRBV5-1 and TRBJ2-1, is KAGVTQTPRYLIKTRGQQVTLSCSPISGHRSVSWYQQTPGQGLQFLFEYFSETQRNKGNFPGRFSGRQFSNSRSEMNVSTLELGDSALYLCASSPFLAGRYNEQFFGPGTRLTVL.